These T cell receptor beta chains were read from a single sample in a study of T cells in Graves' hyperthyroidism and ophthalmopathy. TCRdb reprocessed the multiplex PCR reads with MiXCR, giving one entry per CDR3 protein. The table has 250,000 to 300,000 distinct CDR3 sequences, approximately 15% seen once. Sequenced: blood. All receptors derive from a middle-aged woman with Graves' hyperthyroidism. The CDR3 runs from the conserved cysteine through the conserved F or W. Each record gives: V gene, J gene, D gene, clone size, CDR3 protein, CDR3 DNA. A D gene is named only where the DNA matches it firmly. The size of a clone is reported for some rows only, either as once, few or many, or as a class for expanded clones.

V: TRBV3-1; J: TRBJ2-2; D: TRBD2; size: few; CDR3: CASSRLAGENTGELFF; DNA: TGTGCCAGCAGCCGACTAGCGGGAGAGAACACCGGGGAGCTGTTTTTT
V: TRBV5-1; J: TRBJ2-2; D: .; size: many; CDR3: CASSPGRPGAGELFF; DNA: TGCGCCAGCAGCCCGGGACGGCCGGGGGCCGGGGAGCTGTTTTTT
V: TRBV5-5; J: TRBJ1-6; D: TRBD1; size: .; CDR3: CASSLYRGQDSPLHF; DNA: TGTGCCAGCAGCCTTTACAGGGGGCAGGATTCACCCCTCCACTTT
V: TRBV19; J: TRBJ2-1; D: TRBD2; size: few; CDR3: CASRPLSGTSRNEQFF; DNA: TGTGCCAGTAGGCCCCTTTCCGGGACTAGCCGCAATGAGCAGTTCTTC
V: TRBV20-1; J: TRBJ2-7; D: TRBD2; size: .; CDR3: CSARDPSGRPYEQYF; DNA: TGCAGTGCTAGAGACCCTAGCGGGCGCCCCTACGAGCAGTACTTC
V: TRBV5-4; J: TRBJ2-2; D: .; size: few; CDR3: CASTLRPANTGELFF; DNA: TGTGCCAGCACCCTGCGGCCTGCGAACACCGGGGAGCTGTTTTTT
V: TRBV12-3/TRBV12-4; J: TRBJ2-1; D: TRBD2; size: many; CDR3: CASSLELAGGGSEQFF; DNA: TGTGCCAGCAGTCTCGAACTAGCGGGAGGCGGAAGTGAGCAGTTCTTC
V: TRBV29-1; J: TRBJ1-6; D: .; size: few; CDR3: CSVRQNYNSPLHF; DNA: TGCAGCGTCAGACAGAATTATAATTCACCCCTCCACTTT
V: TRBV2; J: TRBJ1-2; D: .; size: many; CDR3: CASSGWDNYGYTF; DNA: TGTGCCAGCAGTGGGTGGGATAACTATGGCTACACCTTC
V: TRBV30; J: TRBJ2-3; D: .; size: .; CDR3: CAWELADTQYF; DNA: TGTGCCTGGGAACTAGCAGATACGCAGTATTTT